What follows are 2 T cell receptor beta chains derived from one specimen sequenced in a study of T cell repertoires in cytomegalovirus infection. One entry per CDR3 protein results from TCRdb running MiXCR on the reads. This sample has hundreds of thousands of distinct CDR3 sequences, with 40% to 50% found just once. Their recognized antigens are unknown. The source material was cultured PBMCs, sampled from culture after CMV antigen stimulation. The receptor set was obtained from a human donor in good health (CMV status not recorded). Some clones in this sample may be carry-over from other donors' samples.

This chain connects TRBV11-2 to TRBJ2-3; D call uncertain. In germline, CDR1 is SGHAT, CDR2 FQNNGV. This CDR3 spans 14 amino acids. V lost 4 bases, J lost 0 bases, and 8 bases lay in between. The CDR3 DNA reads as TGTGCCAGCAGCTCTTCAGCTAGCACAGATACGCAGTATTTT. This codes for CASSSSASTDTQYF. Variable domain in full (rest from reference TRBV11-2 and TRBJ2-3): EAGVAQSPRYKIIEKRQSVAFWCNPISGHATLYWYQQILGQGPKLLIQFQNNGVVDDSQLPKDRFSAERLKGVDSTLKIQPAKLEDSAVYLCASSSSASTDTQYFGPGTRLTVL.

The V and J genes are TRBV20-1 and TRBJ2-1; D may be TRBD1 or TRBD2 (7 bases each). V dropped 3 bases and J dropped 4 bases, with 19 bases sitting between them. The CDR3 has 16 residues. Germline CDR1 DFQATT, CDR2 SNEGSKA (reference sequence). Written as DNA, the CDR3 is TGCAGTGCTAGGACGTGGGACCAGGGGGGGTACAATGAGCAGTTCTTC. Residues: CSARTWDQGGYNEQFF.